This T cell receptor beta chain was obtained from a study of cytomegalovirus exposure and HLA in healthy donors (TCRdb year 2017). As for the study more broadly: In an earlier analysis of 587 of the donors, less than 350 Gb of sequence data and 120 million or so unique TCR beta sequences from roughly 200 million T cells were reported. An early release covering just under 650 HLA-typed donors comprised about 300 gigabases of sequencing data and tens of millions of unique TCR sequences. Of the approximately 370 genotyped donors, 75% to 85% were placed in the genetic ancestry cluster associated with self-reported Caucasian donors. The aim of the study was to test whether cataloging public T cell receptors could identify signatures of past pathogen exposure. The T cell repertoires of 700 or so subjects were profiled by immunosequencing and related to cytomegalovirus serostatus. Besides the first cohort of under 700 subjects, a separate validation cohort made up of roughly 120 different subjects was used. High-throughput TCR immunosequencing, statistical association of individual TCRs with disease status, and machine learning were combined to predict cytomegalovirus infection status. A later analysis re-analyzed previously published TCR beta repertoires from roughly 630 donors and added high-resolution HLA genotyping to study TCR occurrence patterns. Rather than using new phenotypic data, the later analysis identified candidate immune exposures from TCR beta sequences and from how often those sequences occurred across donors. In an earlier analysis of 587 of the donors, high-throughput TCR beta sequencing was used to judge whether each TCR beta V gene segment behaved as functional or pseudogenic. Donor age, sex, ethnicity and CMV serostatus were compiled together with the repertoire data. Genome-wide SNP genotypes for about 60% of the roughly 700 donors were used in a later genetic analysis, which treated that subset as a discovery cohort. All discovery cohort repertoires had been generated using a single sequencing platform. HLA typing included class I and class II loci at four-digit resolution. The number of typed donors differed by locus: roughly 629-640 for A, B, C, DRB1 and DQB1; 500 to 550 for DQA1; approximately 610 for DPA1; and some 430 for DPB1. Roughly 5 DR-DQ haplotypes were handled as single units for association and clustering, since linkage in the cohort was strong. On average, roughly 240,000 unique TCR beta nucleotide sequences were sequenced per donor among a few hundred genotyped donors of the cohort, with around 19% of those sequences being non-productive.

Library preparation used the immunoSEQ multiplex PCR assay. A mixture of 60 forward primers for TCR Vbeta segments and 13 reverse primers for TCR Jbeta segments was used in the multiplex PCR. The CDR3 region of rearranged TCR beta genes was amplified from genomic DNA by a multiplex PCR assay. Amplified TCR beta libraries were sequenced as 87-base-pair reads on the Illumina HiSeq System. Under the source paper's analysis protocol: Across the 500 to 700 repertoires, a later analysis counted tens of millions of unique TCR beta chains, around 11 million of which were shared by at least two donors. To remove PCR and sequencing errors, raw reads were error-corrected and collapsed into unique sequences using a nearest-neighbor algorithm that merged closely related sequences. To assign V, D and J gene segments, CDR3 sequences were aligned to IMGT reference sequences. Each retained sequence needed at least a six-nucleotide match to both a V gene segment and a J gene segment. A rearrangement was called productive if the CDR3 had no stop codons and remained in frame with V and J, and every other rearrangement was called non-productive. CDR3 was defined according to IMGT convention as the region running from the second conserved V-encoded cysteine to the conserved J-encoded phenylalanine. Sequences without an unambiguous match to a single V gene segment were excluded from the earlier analysis of almost 600 of the donors. An earlier analysis of several hundred of the donors called V segments functional above 56.7% productive rearrangements and segregating when the between-donor standard deviation exceeded 5%. To diagnose cytomegalovirus status from the catalog of TCR beta chain sequences, a statistical classification framework was built. In a later analysis, V and J genes were assigned by comparing TCR nucleotide sequences against IMGT/GENE-DB human TR gene sequences. In a later analysis, CDR3 sequences and most-parsimonious VDJ recombination scenarios were assigned using the TCRdist pipeline. In a later analysis, each TCR beta chain was defined by its CDR3 amino acid sequence together with its V-gene family, and reads lacking a unique V-gene family were excluded. As a way to deal with suspected cross-contamination and a sequencing artifact, a later analysis dropped more than 500 nucleotide sequences that were highly shared and had low generation probability. In a later analysis, a clonal expansion index was calculated for each public chain from normalized within-repertoire ranks of inferred template counts. Generation probabilities in a later analysis came from a VDJ recombination model fitted to out-of-frame rearrangements, and those results were checked against IGoR. In a later analysis, TCR-TCR, TCR-HLA and TCR-CMV co-occurrence was scored with hypergeometric tests, and a repertoire-size bias correction was applied to TCR pairs. False discovery rates were estimated in a later analysis by permuting HLA or CMV assignments 20 times. In a later analysis, co-occurring TCRs were grouped using DBSCAN, and TCRdist sequence similarity was added for clustering within HLA-allele-positive subsets. Repertoires with fewer than 30,000 or more than 120,000 public chains were left out of co-occurrence clustering, as were about five repertoires with anomalous nucleotide sharing. The source is immuneACCESS, and TCRdb retained only in-frame sequences with V and J called. Part of the clones is not carried over; for the studies checked, unresolved V genes explain less than half of this, and the remainder is unexplained. V, J and clone size were drawn from that table, and D and trimming were deduced from the DNA. The table for this sample lists more than 110,000 clones; roughly 70% of them were counted only once. Around 7% of the sample is taken by the ten largest.

On this clone: This receptor's antigen is unknown. The input lacks base qualities; no much larger clone sits a single base away.

On the study overall, not on this receptor specifically: Most TCR sequences were observed very rarely across donors, whereas some public TCRs were present in many individuals. Roughly uniform sequencing depth across donors was assumed in presence/absence analyses, although this assumption may not hold. A later analysis associated 15,000 or so TCR beta sequences with specific HLA alleles at a false discovery rate of 0.05. When HLA alleles, especially DR and DQ, strongly co-occurred, attributing TCR associations to individual alleles was difficult. An earlier analysis of approximately 540 of the donors showed that most TCR beta V segments appeared in productive rearrangements either about 87% or about 30% of the time, which broadly matched IMGT annotations. Compared with the roughly 710-donor mean, donors in an Asian-associated ancestry cluster had fewer N-insertions in productive TCRs, according to a later genetic analysis. A further reported finding was that TCR beta sequences accurately predicted the HLA-A and HLA-B alleles for most subjects in the first cohort. Because HLA typing was missing for some donors at each locus, association tests included only the typed subset. CMV serostatus was the only immune exposure information available for the cohort. In this cohort, only TCR beta chains were sequenced, and detectable features were limited by the absence of alpha or paired-chain data. In a later analysis, several top co-occurrence clusters were reported to appear linked to parvovirus B19, influenza, CMV and Epstein-Barr virus. Linkage disequilibrium might explain the correlated functional status among segregating V segments, but an unknown experimental factor could not be ruled out. In both the original and validation cohorts, the classifier was reported to diagnose cytomegalovirus status with high specificity and sensitivity. In a later analysis, most CMV-associated TCR beta chains were found to appear HLA-restricted, with HLA associations seemingly driven largely by CMV exposure. Approximately 18 rarely observed V segments, including chromosome 9 orphons, were excluded from the earlier analysis of almost 600 of the donors because counts were too low. Some IMGT-functional V segments, including TRBV6-2 and TRBV6-3, could not be told apart with the 87-base-pair reads, so those segments were excluded. The study gave a list of about 160 TCR beta chains associated with cytomegalovirus. In a later analysis, the rate of TCR association differed among HLA loci, with DRB1 alleles having the most associated TCRs and HLA-C alleles having the fewest. An association between a missense DCLRE1C variant and V-gene and J-gene trimming of TCR beta chains was found in a later genetic analysis and replicated in an independent cohort. Compared with equally common non-associated chains, HLA-associated TCR beta chains in a later analysis were more clonally expanded and had lower generation probabilities. In vitro tests confirmed that a few of the cytomegalovirus-associated TCR beta chains recognize cytomegalovirus antigens. A group of highly shared sequence variants was considered likely to be a technical artifact of the sequencing pipeline. The authors suggested that the approach could potentially be generalized to other disease states and immunological phenotypes.

V is clipped by 1 base and J by 4 bases, and the sequence between their germline boundaries is 10 bases long. CDR1 MDHEN and CDR2 SYDVKM were looked up in the germline V gene. From cysteine to phenylalanine, the CDR3 is 14 amino acids long. The only DNA kept is the CDR3, 42 bases in frame from the first base. In total, roughly 670 healthy bone marrow donors made up the cohort. At the time of sampling, every cohort member was nominally healthy, though immune exposures that went unrecorded were likely present. The donor tested CMV seronegative, placing the donor among the 350 to 400 seronegative members of the cohort. Each donor provided a peripheral blood sample, and peripheral blood mononuclear cells were used for TCR beta sequencing. Genomic DNA extraction from the blood cell samples was performed with the Qiagen DNeasy Blood Extraction Kit.

The chain joins TRBV28 to TRBJ1-2; perhaps TRBD1 is the D gene, with 5 bases matching. The specimen was PBMCs. This clonotype was sampled from a young man in good health and CMV-seronegative. The CDR3: CASSLSGVRYGYTF. The DNA reads as follows: TGTGCCAGCAGTTTATCGGGGGTGCGCTATGGCTACACCTTC.